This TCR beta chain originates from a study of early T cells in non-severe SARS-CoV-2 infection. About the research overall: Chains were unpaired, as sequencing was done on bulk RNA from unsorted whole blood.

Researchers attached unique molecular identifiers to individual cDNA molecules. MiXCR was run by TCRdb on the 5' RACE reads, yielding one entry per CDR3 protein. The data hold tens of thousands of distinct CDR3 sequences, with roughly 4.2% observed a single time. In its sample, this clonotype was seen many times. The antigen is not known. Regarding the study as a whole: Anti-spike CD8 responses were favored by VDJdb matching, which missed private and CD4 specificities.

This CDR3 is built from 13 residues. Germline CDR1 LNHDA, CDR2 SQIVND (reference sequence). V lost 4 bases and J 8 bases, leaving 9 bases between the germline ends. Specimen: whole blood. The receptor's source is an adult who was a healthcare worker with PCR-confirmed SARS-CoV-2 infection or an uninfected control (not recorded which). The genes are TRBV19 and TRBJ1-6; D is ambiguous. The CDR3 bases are TGTGCCAGTAGTAAGAAGTGGGATTCACCCCTCCACTTT. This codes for CASSKKWDSPLHF.